The clone carrying this T cell receptor beta chain was counted ten times or more. The target antigen is unknown. Bulk TCR libraries used previously described methods and listed TCR primers. MiXCR, applied by TCRdb to the PCR reads, yields one record per CDR3 protein. The data contain 85,000 to 90,000 distinct CDR3 sequences, roughly 20% of them singletons. The data were obtained in a study of molecular identifiers for immune sequencing clone quantification. Study context: Replicate experiments took RNA from around 18,000 or 91,000 naive CD8 cells, divided it five ways and sequenced four.

Germline V gives CDR1 SGHTA, CDR2 FQGNSA. Trimming cost V 7 bases and J 3 bases; bases outside gene matches: 7. This CDR3 has 14 residues. General study findings and limits: Highly expanded clone sizes could end up underestimated if a barcode were shared by identical TCR molecules.

Sequenced material: naive CD8+ T cells from blood, with Jurkat cell RNA spiked in. As to subset: FACS-sorted CD8+CD4-CCR7+CD45RA+ naive T cells. The source is a human donor in good health. Some libraries in this study had Jurkat cell RNA spiked in. This chain links TRBV7-2 with TRBJ2-3, with 7 positions matching TRBD1. The CDR3 nucleotides read TGTGCCAGCAACTCGGGACAGCAGACAGATACGCAGTATTTT. Translated: CASNSGQQTDTQYF.